Following are 10 T cell receptor beta chains from one sample sequenced in a study of vaccination and CD4 T cells after COVID-19. The Oncomine TCR Beta short-read assay was applied to DNA of cultured CD4+ T cells. In TCRdb, the PCR reads were re-called with MiXCR into one record per CDR3 protein. The sample records around 13,000 distinct CDR3 sequences, 52% being singletons. The treatment denotes: 10-day PBMC culture with coronavirus spike peptide pools or control peptides (ViraFEST assay). Antigens of these TCRs are unknown. The specimen was CD4+ T cells from blood, cultured in vitro. All receptors derive from a human donor who had recovered from COVID-19.

The table lists this clonotype with a few counts. The chain carries TRBV15 and TRBJ2-5, with D uncertain. CDR1 and CDR2 (germline): LNHNV, YYDKDF (reference sequence). The V gene lost 3 bases and the J gene lost 5 bases, with 10 bases spanning the gap. This CDR3 comprises 13 residues. This CDR3 is CATSRRTGETQYF. The CDR3 DNA follows: TGTGCCACCAGCAGGAGGACCGGGGAGACCCAGTACTTC.

This clonotype occurred a few times. This rearrangement joins TRBV6-5 to TRBJ2-2, with 7 nucleotides matching TRBD2. V lost 0 bases to trimming and J lost 3 bases; unmatched junction nucleotides: 7. This CDR3 is built from 17 residues. The germline CDR1 and CDR2 sequences are MNHEY and SVGAGI. The CDR3 DNA is TGTGCCAGCAGTTACTCAGCGGGACTCACCCACACCGGGGAGCTGTTTTTT. It specifies CASSYSAGLTHTGELFF.

This clonotype was counted between two and nine times. V is TRBV20-1 and J is TRBJ2-5; 8 bases align to TRBD2. Germline assignment: CDR1 DFQATT and CDR2 SNEGSKA (reference sequence). V was clipped by 1 base and J by 3 bases; unmatched bases: 7. The CDR3 is 15 residues long. The CDR3 is CSARAPAGGKETQYF. CDR3 nucleotide sequence: TGCAGTGCTAGAGCCCCCGCGGGGGGAAAAGAGACCCAGTACTTC.

The CDR3 sequence is CASSLFVRTDTQYF. The CDR3 coding sequence is TGTGCCAGCAGCTTGTTTGTTCGTACAGATACGCAGTATTTT. The chain uses TRBV5-8 and TRBJ2-3, with D hard to call. The CDR3 sequence is 14 residues long. Trimming cost V 1 base and J 3 bases, with 9 bases left between them. The V gene's germline CDR1 is SGHTS and CDR2 YDEGEE.

This clonotype appeared a few times. This chain connects TRBV6-2 or TRBV6-3 to TRBJ2-5; possibly TRBD2 for D (5 bases). Trimming shortened V by 0 bases and J by 7 bases, and 12 bases separated the two germline ends. Germline assignment: CDR1 MNHEY and CDR2 SVGEGT. This CDR3 has 14 residues. CDR3 sequence: CASSYSVAGGTQYF. The CDR3 DNA sequence: TGTGCCAGCAGTTACTCGGTAGCAGGAGGGACCCAGTACTTC.

CDR3 amino acids: CASSTRTAFNEKLFF. Written as DNA, the CDR3 is TGTGCCAGCAGTACCCGGACAGCCTTTAATGAAAAACTGTTTTTT. The chain links TRBV27 to TRBJ1-4, with a tentative D call TRBD1 (6 bases). The CDR3 is made up of 15 amino acids. The V end was cut by 5 bases, the J end by 4 bases, with 14 bases between. Germline V gives CDR1 MNHEY, CDR2 SMNVEV (reference sequence).

V is TRBV6-2 or TRBV6-3 and J is TRBJ2-5; the D gene is possibly TRBD2 (5 bases). Between the trimmed V and J ends, which lost 0 bases and 9 bases, there was a span of 23 bases. This CDR3 has 17 amino acids. Germline V gene sequence: CDR1 MNHEY, CDR2 SVGEGT. CDR3 loop: CASSYSILPAGSWPQYF. CDR3 DNA: TGTGCCAGCAGTTACTCGATCCTACCGGCGGGTTCGTGGCCCCAGTACTTC.

By share, this clonotype ranks as medium-sized. The chain is built from TRBV30 and TRBJ1-5, with D hard to call. The CDR3 is 13 amino acids. Germline V gene data show CDR1 as GTSNPN and CDR2 as SVGIG (reference sequence). Trimming left V 3 bases short and J 0 bases short, with 6 bases between. CDR3 region: CAWSDDSNQPQHF. The CDR3, as DNA: TGTGCCTGGAGCGACGATAGCAATCAGCCCCAGCATTTT.

The V call is TRBV7-8, the J call TRBJ1-5; weak D call: TRBD1 (6 bases). Germline lookup yields CDR1 SGHVS and CDR2 FQNEAQ. The CDR3 sequence is 14 residues long. Trimming shortened V by 1 base and J by 6 bases, and 10 bases separated the two germline ends. The CDR3 region has the DNA TGTGCCAGCAGCTTAGTACAGGGTGGTCAGCCCCAGCATTTT. Protein sequence: CASSLVQGGQPQHF.

The chain employs TRBV30 and TRBJ1-6; D gene uncertain. V lost 3 bases, J lost 0 bases, and 6 bases lay in between. From germline, CDR1 is GTSNPN and CDR2 SVGIG (reference sequence). This CDR3 spans 14 amino acids. CDR3 bases: TGTGCCTGGAGGGGGAGCTCCTATAATTCACCCCTCCACTTT. Its translation is CAWRGSSYNSPLHF.